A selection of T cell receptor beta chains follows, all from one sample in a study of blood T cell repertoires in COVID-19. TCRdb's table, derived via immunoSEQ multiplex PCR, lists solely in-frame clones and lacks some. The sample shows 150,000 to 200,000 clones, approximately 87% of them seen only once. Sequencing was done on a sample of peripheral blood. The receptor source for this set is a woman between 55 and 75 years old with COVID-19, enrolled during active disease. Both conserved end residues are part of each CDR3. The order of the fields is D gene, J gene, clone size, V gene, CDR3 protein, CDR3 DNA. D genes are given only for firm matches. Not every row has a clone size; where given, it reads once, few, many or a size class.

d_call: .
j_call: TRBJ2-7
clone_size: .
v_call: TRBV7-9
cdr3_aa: CASNPLKPYEQYF
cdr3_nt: TGTGCCAGCAACCCCCTAAAACCCTACGAGCAGTACTTC

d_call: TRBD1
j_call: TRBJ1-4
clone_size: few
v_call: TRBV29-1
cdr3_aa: CSVGGTATNEKLFF
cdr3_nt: TGCAGCGTCGGAGGGACAGCAACTAATGAAAAACTGTTTTTT

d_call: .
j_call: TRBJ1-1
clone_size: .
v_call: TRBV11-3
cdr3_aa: CASSLGLESTEAFF
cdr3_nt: TGTGCCAGCAGCTTGGGTCTGGAGTCCACTGAAGCTTTCTTT

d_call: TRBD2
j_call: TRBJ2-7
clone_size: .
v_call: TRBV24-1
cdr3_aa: CATSDPLAGQYEQYF
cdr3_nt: TGTGCCACCAGTGATCCCCTAGCGGGACAGTACGAGCAGTACTTC

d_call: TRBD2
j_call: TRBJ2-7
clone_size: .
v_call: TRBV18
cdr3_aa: CASSPSIRWEGYEQYF
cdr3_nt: TGTGCCAGCTCACCTTCTATCAGGTGGGAGGGCTACGAGCAGTACTTC

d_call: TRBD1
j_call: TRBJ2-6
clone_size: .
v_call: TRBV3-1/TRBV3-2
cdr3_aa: CASSQVETGRVNVLTF
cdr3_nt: TGTGCCAGCAGCCAAGTTGAGACAGGGCGTGTCAACGTCCTGACTTTC

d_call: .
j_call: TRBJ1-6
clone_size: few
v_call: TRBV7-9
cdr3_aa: CASSLEGQLNSPLHF
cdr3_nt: TGTGCCAGCAGCTTGGAAGGACAGCTTAATTCACCCCTCCACTTT

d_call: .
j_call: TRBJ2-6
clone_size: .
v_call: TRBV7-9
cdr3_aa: CASSFPGVLSGANVLTF
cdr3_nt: TGTGCCAGCAGCTTCCCAGGGGTACTCTCTGGGGCCAACGTCCTGACTTTC

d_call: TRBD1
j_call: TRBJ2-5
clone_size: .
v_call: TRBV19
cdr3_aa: CASKRTGLQETQYF
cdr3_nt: TGTGCCAGTAAGAGGACAGGGCTACAAGAGACCCAGTACTTC

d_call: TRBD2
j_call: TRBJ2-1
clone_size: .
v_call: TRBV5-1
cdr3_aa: CASSTIAGGYNEQFF
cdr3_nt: TGCGCCAGCAGCACCATAGCGGGAGGTTACAATGAGCAGTTCTTC

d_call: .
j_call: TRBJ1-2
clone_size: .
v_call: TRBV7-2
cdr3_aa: CASSLGQDYGYTF
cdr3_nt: TGTGCCAGCAGCTTAGGACAGGACTATGGCTACACCTTC

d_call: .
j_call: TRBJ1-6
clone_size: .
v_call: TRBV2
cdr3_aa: CASNGQLNSPLHF
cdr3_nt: TGTGCCAGCAATGGACAGCTAAATTCACCCCTCCACTTT

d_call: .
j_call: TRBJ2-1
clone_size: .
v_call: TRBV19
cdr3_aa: CASSIDLGGEAPNEQFF
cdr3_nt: TGTGCCAGTAGTATAGATCTCGGCGGTGAGGCCCCCAATGAGCAGTTCTTC

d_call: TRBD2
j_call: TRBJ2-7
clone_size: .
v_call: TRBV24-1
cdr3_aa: CATSDRFDGGGYEQYF
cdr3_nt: TGTGCCACCAGTGACCGCTTCGACGGCGGGGGGTACGAGCAGTACTTC

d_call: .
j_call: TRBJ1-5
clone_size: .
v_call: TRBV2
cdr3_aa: CASSNAQGYNNQPQHF
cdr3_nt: TGTGCCAGCAGTAATGCCCAGGGGTATAACAATCAGCCCCAGCATTTT

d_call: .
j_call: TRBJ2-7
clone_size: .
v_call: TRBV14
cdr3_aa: CASSLARFEQYF
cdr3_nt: TGTGCCAGCAGCCTGGCTAGGTTCGAGCAGTACTTC

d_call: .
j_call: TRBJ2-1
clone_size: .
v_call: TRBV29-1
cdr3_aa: CSGSGHPGDEQFF
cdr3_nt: TGCAGCGGCTCCGGTCACCCAGGGGATGAGCAGTTCTTC

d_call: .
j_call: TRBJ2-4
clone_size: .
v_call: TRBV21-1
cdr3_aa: CASARPIGQLAKNIQYF
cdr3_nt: TGTGCCAGCGCTAGGCCTATCGGACAGCTAGCCAAAAACATTCAGTACTTC

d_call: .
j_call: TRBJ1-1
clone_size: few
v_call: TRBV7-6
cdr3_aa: CASSLEAGTNTEAFF
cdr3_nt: TGTGCCAGCAGCTTAGAGGCGGGGACGAACACTGAAGCTTTCTTT

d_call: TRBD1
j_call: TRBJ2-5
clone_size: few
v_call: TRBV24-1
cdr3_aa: CATSEWTGPQETQYF
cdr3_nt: TGTGCCACCAGTGAGTGGACAGGGCCCCAAGAGACCCAGTACTTC

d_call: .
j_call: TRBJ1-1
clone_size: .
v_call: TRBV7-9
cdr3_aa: CASSLTGTEAFF
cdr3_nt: TGTGCCAGCAGCCTAACAGGGACTGAAGCTTTCTTT

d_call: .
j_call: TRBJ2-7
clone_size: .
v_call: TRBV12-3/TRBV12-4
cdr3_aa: CASSLRGYEQYF
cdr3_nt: TGTGCCAGCAGTTTACGAGGGTACGAGCAGTACTTC

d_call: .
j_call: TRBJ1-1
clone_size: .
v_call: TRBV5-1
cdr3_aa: CASSLDRGEAFF
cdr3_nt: TGCGCCAGCAGCCTGGACCGGGGTGAAGCTTTCTTT

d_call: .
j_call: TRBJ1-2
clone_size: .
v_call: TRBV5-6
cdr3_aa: CASSPMIRGYGYTF
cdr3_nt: TGTGCCAGCAGCCCCATGATTCGCGGCTATGGCTACACCTTC

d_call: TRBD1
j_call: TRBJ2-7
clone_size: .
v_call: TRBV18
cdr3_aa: CASSPTPSQGANEQYF
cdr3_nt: TGTGCCAGCTCACCGACACCGTCCCAGGGGGCCAACGAGCAGTACTTC

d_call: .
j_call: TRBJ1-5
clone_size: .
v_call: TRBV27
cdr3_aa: CASSRLYSNQPQHF
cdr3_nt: TGTGCCAGCAGTCGTCTATATAGCAATCAGCCCCAGCATTTT

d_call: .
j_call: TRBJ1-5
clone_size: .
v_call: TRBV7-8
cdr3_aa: CASSLDGSYDQPQHF
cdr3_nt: TGTGCCAGCAGCTTAGATGGGAGTTACGATCAGCCCCAGCATTTT

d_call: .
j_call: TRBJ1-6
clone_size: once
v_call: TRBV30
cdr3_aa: CAWNGRDNSPLHF
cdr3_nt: TGTGCCTGGAACGGCAGGGATAATTCACCCCTCCACTTT

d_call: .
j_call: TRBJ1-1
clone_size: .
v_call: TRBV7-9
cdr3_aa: CASSLDSNTEAFF
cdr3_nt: TGTGCCAGCAGCCTGGACAGTAACACTGAAGCTTTCTTT